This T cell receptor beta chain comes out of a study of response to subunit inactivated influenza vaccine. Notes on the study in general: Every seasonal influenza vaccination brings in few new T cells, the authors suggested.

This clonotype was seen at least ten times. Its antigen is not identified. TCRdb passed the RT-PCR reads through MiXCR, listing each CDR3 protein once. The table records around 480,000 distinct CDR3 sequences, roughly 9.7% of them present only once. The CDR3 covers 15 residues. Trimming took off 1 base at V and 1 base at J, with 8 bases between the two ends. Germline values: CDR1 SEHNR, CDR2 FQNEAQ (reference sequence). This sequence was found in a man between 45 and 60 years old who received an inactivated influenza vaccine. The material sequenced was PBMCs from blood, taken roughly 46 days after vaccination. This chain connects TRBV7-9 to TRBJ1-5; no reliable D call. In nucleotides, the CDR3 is TGTGCCAGCAGCTTAGAATCCGGGAGCAATCAGCCCCAGCATTTT. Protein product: CASSLESGSNQPQHF.